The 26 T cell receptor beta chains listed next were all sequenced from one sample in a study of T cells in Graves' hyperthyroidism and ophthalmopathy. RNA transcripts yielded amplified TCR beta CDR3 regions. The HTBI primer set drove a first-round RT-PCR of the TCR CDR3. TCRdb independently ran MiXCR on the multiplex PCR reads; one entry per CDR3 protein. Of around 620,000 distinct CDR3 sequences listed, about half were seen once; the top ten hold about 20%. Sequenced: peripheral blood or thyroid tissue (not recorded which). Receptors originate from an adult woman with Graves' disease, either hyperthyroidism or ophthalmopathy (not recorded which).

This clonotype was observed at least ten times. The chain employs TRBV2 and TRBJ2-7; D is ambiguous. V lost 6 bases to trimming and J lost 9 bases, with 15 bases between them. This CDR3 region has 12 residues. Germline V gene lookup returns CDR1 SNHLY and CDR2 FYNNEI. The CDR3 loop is CASRIQLERQYF. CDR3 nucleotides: TGTGCCAGCAGGATCCAATTGGAAAGGCAGTACTTC.

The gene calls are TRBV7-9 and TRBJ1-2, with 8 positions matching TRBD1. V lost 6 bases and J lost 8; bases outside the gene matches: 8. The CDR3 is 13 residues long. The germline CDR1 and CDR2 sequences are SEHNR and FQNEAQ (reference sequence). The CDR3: CASSSGTGEGYTF. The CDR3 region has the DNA TGTGCCAGCAGTTCAGGGACAGGTGAAGGCTACACCTTC.

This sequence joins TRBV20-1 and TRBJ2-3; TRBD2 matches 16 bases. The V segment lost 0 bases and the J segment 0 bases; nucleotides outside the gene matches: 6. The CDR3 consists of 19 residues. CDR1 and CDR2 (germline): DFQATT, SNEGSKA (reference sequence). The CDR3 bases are TGCAGTGCTAGAGACGCGGGACTAGCGGGAGGGGGTAGCACAGATACGCAGTATTTT. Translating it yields CSARDAGLAGGGSTDTQYF.

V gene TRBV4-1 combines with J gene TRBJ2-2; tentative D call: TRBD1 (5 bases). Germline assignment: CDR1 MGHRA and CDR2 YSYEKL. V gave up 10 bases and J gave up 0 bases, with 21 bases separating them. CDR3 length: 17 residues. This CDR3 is CATARGWGSANTGELFF. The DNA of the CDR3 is TGCGCCACAGCCCGCGGATGGGGCTCCGCGAACACCGGGGAGCTGTTTTTT.

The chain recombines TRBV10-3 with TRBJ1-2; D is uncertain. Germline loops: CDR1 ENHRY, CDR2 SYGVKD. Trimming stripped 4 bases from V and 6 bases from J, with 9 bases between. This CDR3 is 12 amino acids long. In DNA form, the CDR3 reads TGTGCCATCAGTGGAGTGGAAGATGGCTACACCTTC. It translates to CAISGVEDGYTF.

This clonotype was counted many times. CDR3 sequence: CASSVAGVPSYGYTF. The CDR3 DNA reads TGTGCCAGCAGCGTAGCTGGGGTTCCCTCCTATGGCTACACCTTC. This sequence joins TRBV9 and TRBJ1-2; D remains unclear. There are 15 residues in the CDR3. Trimming shortened V by 0 bases and J by 4 bases, and 13 bases separated the two germline ends. Germline-derived CDR1 and CDR2 are SGDLS and YYNGEE.

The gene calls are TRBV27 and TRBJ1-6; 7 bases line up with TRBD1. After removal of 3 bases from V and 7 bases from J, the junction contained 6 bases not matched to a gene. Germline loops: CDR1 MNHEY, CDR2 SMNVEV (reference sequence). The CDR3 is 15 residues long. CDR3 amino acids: CASSFYGTANSPLHF. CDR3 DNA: TGTGCCAGCAGTTTTTACGGGACAGCCAATTCACCCCTCCACTTT.

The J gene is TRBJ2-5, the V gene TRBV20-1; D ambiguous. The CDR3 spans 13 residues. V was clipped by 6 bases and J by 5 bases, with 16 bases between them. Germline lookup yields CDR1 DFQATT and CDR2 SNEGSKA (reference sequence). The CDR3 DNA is TGCAGTGCACGTGTCAGCGCTGGTGAGACCCAGTACTTC. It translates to CSARVSAGETQYF.

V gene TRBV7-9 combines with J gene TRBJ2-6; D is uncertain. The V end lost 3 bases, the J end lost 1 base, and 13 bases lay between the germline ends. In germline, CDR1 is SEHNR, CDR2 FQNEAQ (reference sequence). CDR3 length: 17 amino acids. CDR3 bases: TGTGCCAGCAGCTTTCCGCGGATCCTGTCTGGGGCCAACGTCCTGACTTTC. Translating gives CASSFPRILSGANVLTF.

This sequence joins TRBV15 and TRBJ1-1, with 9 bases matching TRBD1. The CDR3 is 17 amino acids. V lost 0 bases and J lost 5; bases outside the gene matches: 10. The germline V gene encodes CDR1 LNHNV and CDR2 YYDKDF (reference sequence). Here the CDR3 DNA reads TGTGCCACCAGCAGAGATCGGGGGACAGGGCGTACGACTGAAGCTTTCTTT. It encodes CATSRDRGTGRTTEAFF.

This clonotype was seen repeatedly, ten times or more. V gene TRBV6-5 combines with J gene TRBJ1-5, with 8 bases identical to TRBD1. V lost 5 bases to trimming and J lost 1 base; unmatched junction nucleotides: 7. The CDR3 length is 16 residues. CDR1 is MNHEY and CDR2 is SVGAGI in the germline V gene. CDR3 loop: CASSKMTGASNQPQHF. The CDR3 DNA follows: TGTGCCAGCAGTAAGATGACAGGGGCCAGCAATCAGCCCCAGCATTTT.

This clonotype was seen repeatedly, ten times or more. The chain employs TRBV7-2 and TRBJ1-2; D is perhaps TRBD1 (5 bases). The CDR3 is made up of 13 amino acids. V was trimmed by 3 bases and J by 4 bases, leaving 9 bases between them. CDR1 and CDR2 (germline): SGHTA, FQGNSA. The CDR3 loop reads CASSFDSFYGYTF. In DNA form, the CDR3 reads TGTGCCAGCAGCTTCGACAGCTTCTATGGCTACACCTTC.

This CDR3 reads CATRTGAGELFF. CDR3 nucleotides: TGTGCCACCAGGACAGGGGCCGGGGAGCTGTTTTTT. The genes are TRBV10-3 and TRBJ2-2, with 9 bases aligning to TRBD1. In germline, CDR1 is ENHRY, CDR2 SYGVKD. With 10 bases clipped from V and 6 bases from J, the junction kept 3 bases outside the gene matches. The CDR3 consists of 12 residues.

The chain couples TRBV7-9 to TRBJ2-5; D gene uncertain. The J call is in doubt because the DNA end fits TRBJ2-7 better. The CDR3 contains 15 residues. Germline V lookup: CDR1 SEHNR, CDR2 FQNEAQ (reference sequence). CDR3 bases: TGTGCCAGCAGCTTAGGGAAGTCCCTTTCCTACGAGCAGTACTTC. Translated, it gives CASSLGKSLSYEQYF.

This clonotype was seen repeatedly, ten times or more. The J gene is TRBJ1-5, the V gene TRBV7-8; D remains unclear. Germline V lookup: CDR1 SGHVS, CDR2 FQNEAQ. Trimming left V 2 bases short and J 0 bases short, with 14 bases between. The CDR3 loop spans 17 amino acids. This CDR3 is CASSLPRGKISNQPQHF. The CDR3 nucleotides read TGTGCCAGCAGCTTACCGAGAGGGAAGATTAGCAATCAGCCCCAGCATTTT.

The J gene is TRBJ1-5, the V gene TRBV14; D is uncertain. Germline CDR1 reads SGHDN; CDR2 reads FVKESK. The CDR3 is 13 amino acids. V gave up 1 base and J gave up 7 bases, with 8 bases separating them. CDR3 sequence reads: CASSQAEAQPQHF. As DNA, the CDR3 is TGTGCCAGCAGCCAAGCAGAGGCGCAGCCCCAGCATTTT.

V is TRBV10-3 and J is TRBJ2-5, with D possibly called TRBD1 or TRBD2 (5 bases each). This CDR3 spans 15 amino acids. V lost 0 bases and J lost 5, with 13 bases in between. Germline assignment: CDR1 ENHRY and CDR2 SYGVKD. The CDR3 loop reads CAISESPGLTETQYF. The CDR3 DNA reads TGTGCCATCAGTGAGTCTCCGGGGCTGACGGAGACCCAGTACTTC.

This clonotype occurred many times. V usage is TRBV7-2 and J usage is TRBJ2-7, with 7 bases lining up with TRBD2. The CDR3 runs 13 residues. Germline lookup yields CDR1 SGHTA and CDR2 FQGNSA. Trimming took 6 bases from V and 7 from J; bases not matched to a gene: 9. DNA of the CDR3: TGTGCCAGCAGTGCGAAACGGGGACTAGAGCAGTACTTC. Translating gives CASSAKRGLEQYF.

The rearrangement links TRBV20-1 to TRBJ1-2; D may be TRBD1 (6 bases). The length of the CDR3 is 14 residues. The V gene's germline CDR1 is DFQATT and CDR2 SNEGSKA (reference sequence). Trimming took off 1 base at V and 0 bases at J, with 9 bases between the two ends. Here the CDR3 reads CSARGGGANYGYTF. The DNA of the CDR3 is TGCAGTGCTAGAGGAGGGGGAGCTAACTATGGCTACACCTTC.

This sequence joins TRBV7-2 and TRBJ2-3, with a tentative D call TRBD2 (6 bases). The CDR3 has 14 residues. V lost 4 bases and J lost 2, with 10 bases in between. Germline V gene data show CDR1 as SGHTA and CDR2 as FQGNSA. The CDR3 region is CASSYQGLTDTQYF. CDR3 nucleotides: TGTGCCAGCAGCTACCAGGGACTCACAGATACGCAGTATTTT.

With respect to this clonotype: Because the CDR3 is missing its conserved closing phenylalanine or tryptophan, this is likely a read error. The CDR3 loop is CASRLAGGRETQYL. CDR3 DNA: TGTGCCAGCAGACTAGCGGGAGGGCGAGAGACCCAGTACCTC. The gene calls are TRBV2 and TRBJ2-5; 13 bases align to TRBD2. Losses at the gene ends were 6 bases for V and 4 bases for J; bases not matched to a gene: 2. Germline V gene sequence: CDR1 SNHLY, CDR2 FYNNEI. There are 14 residues in the CDR3.

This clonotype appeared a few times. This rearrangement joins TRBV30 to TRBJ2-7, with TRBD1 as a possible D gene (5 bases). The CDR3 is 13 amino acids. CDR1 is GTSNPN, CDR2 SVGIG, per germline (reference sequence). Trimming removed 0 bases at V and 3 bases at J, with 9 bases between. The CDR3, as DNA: TGTGCCTGGAGTGTAGGGGCACACTACGAGCAGTACTTC. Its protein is CAWSVGAHYEQYF. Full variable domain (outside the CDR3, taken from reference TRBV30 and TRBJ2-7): SQTIHQWPATLVQPVGSPLSLECTVEGTSNPNLYWYRQAAGRGLQLLFYSVGIGQISSEVPQNLSASRPQDRQFILSSKKLLLSDSGFYLCAWSVGAHYEQYFGPGTRLTVT.

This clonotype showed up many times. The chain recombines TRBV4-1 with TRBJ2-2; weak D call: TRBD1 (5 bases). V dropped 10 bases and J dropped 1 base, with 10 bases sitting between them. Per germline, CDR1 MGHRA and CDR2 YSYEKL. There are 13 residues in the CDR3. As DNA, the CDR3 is TGCGCCACCAGAAGGGGGAACACCGGGGAGCTGTTTTTT. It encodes CATRRGNTGELFF.

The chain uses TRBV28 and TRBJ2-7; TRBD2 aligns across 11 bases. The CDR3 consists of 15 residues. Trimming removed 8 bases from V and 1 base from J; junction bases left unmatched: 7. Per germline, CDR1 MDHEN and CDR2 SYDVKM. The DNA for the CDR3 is TGTGCCAGCCGAGAGATAGCGGGAGGGTCCTACGAGCAGTACTTC. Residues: CASREIAGGSYEQYF.

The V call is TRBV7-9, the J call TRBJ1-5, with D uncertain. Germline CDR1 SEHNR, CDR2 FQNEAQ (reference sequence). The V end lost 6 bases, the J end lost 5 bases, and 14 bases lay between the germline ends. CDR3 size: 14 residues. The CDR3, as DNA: TGTGCCAGCAGTCCTGAGGGAGGAGATCAGCCCCAGCATTTT. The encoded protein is CASSPEGGDQPQHF.

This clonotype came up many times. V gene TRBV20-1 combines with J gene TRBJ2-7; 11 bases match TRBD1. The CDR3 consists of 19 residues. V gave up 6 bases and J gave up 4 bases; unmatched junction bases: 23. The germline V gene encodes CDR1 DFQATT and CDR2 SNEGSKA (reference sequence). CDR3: CSATGQGGATAGNLYEQYF. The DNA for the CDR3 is TGCAGTGCAACGGGACAGGGGGGCGCAACGGCGGGGAACCTGTACGAGCAGTACTTC.